One sample yielded the 30 T cell receptor beta chains listed below, sequenced in a study of T cell repertoires in cytomegalovirus infection. One entry per CDR3 protein, called by TCRdb with MiXCR from the reads. The sample includes 55,000 to 85,000 distinct CDR3 sequences, 20% to 25% of them seen just once. Antigen specificity for these receptors is unknown. The sequencing used CD8+ T cells from cultured PBMCs, collected from culture after CMV antigen stimulation. These receptors were obtained from a human donor in good health (CMV status not recorded). Some clones in this sample may be carry-over from other donors' samples.

This clonotype was seen only a few times. The chain couples TRBV7-8 to TRBJ1-1, with D tentatively TRBD1 (6 bases). CDR3 length: 13 residues. Germline V gives CDR1 SGHVS, CDR2 FQNEAQ. Trimming took 2 bases from V and 4 from J, leaving 8 bases between them. The CDR3 is CASSLRGGTEAFF. The DNA of the CDR3 is TGTGCCAGCAGCTTAAGGGGGGGCACTGAAGCTTTCTTT.

This chain uses TRBV27 with TRBJ2-5; the D gene is possibly TRBD1 (5 bases). The germline CDR1 and CDR2 sequences are MNHEY and SMNVEV (reference sequence). The CDR3 is 14 residues long. With 4 bases removed from V and 5 bases from J, the gap between germline ends came to 14 bases. DNA for the CDR3: TGTGCCAGCAGTTGGTCCTCCCGACAGGAGACCCAGTACTTC. Its translation: CASSWSSRQETQYF.

The J gene is TRBJ2-2, the V gene TRBV11-2; 8 bases align to TRBD2. Germline CDR1 SGHAT, CDR2 FQNNGV. V was clipped by 4 bases and J by 2 bases; unmatched bases: 3. The CDR3 sequence is 15 residues long. The CDR3 DNA reads TGTGCCAGCAGCTACGGGGGGGCTAACACCGGGGAGCTGTTTTTT. It yields the protein CASSYGGANTGELFF.

CDR3 protein: CASSLWDRGSTEAFF. In DNA form, the CDR3 reads TGTGCCAGCAGTTTATGGGACAGGGGGAGTACTGAAGCTTTCTTT. This sequence joins TRBV7-9 and TRBJ1-1; 11 bases fit TRBD1. CDR3 size: 15 residues. V trimming: 6 bases; J trimming: 5 bases; junction bases outside the gene matches: 8. Per germline, CDR1 SEHNR and CDR2 FQNEAQ (reference sequence).

This clonotype showed up just a few times. The V call is TRBV7-8, the J call TRBJ1-1; D is possibly TRBD1 (5 bases). V shed 1 base and J shed 5 bases, with 8 bases lying between them. CDR1 and CDR2 from the germline V gene are SGHVS and FQNEAQ. This CDR3 contains 13 residues. CDR3 in DNA: TGTGCCAGCAGCTTAGGCAGGGCGACTGAAGCTTTCTTT. This sequence encodes CASSLGRATEAFF. The entire variable domain, with the rest obtained from reference TRBV7-8 and TRBJ1-1, is as follows: GAGVSQSPRYKVAKRGQDVALRCDPISGHVSLFWYQQALGQGPEFLTYFQNEAQLDKSGLPSDRFFAERPEGSVSTLKIQRTQQEDSAVYLCASSLGRATEAFFGQGTRLTVV.

Within the sample, this clonotype is medium-sized. This sequence joins TRBV7-2 and TRBJ2-1; D is possibly TRBD1 (5 bases). The CDR3 consists of 19 residues. CDR1 is SGHTA, CDR2 FQGNSA, per germline. The V end lost 1 base, the J end lost 0 bases, and 19 bases lay between the germline ends. The CDR3 nucleotides read TGTGCCAGCAGCTTAGTCGTCAGGGTGGTTGACAGCTCCTACAATGAGCAGTTCTTC. This translates into CASSLVVRVVDSSYNEQFF. The full variable domain, rest sourced from reference TRBV7-2 and TRBJ2-1, is GAGVSQSPSNKVTEKGKDVELRCDPISGHTALYWYRQSLGQGLEFLIYFQGNSAPDKSGLPSDRFSAERTGGSVSTLTIQRTQQEDSAVYLCASSLVVRVVDSSYNEQFFGPGTRLTVL.

This clonotype was recorded many times. The rearrangement uses TRBV6-1 and TRBJ2-7, with 7 bases lining up with TRBD1. Unmatched junction bases numbered 3, after V lost 5 bases and J lost 2 bases. CDR1 is MNHNS, CDR2 SASEGT, per germline. The CDR3 length is 13 residues. The CDR3 region is CASSWDSAYEQYF. CDR3 sequence (DNA): TGTGCCAGCAGTTGGGACAGCGCCTACGAGCAGTACTTC.

The chain joins TRBV7-8 to TRBJ2-6, with 7 bases lining up with TRBD1. Germline CDR1 and CDR2: SGHVS and FQNEAQ. The V and J ends lost 1 base and 6 bases, in that order; junction bases with no gene match: 12. The CDR3 is 18 residues long. DNA of the CDR3: TGTGCCAGCAGCTTAGTCTTATCAGGGGGACGAATGGCCAACGTCCTGACTTTC. This gives the protein CASSLVLSGGRMANVLTF. Based on the CDR3 plus reference TRBV7-8 and TRBJ2-6, the full variable domain is GAGVSQSPRYKVAKRGQDVALRCDPISGHVSLFWYQQALGQGPEFLTYFQNEAQLDKSGLPSDRFFAERPEGSVSTLKIQRTQQEDSAVYLCASSLVLSGGRMANVLTFGAGSRLTVL.

This clonotype has more than one count but fewer than ten. The chain combines TRBV5-4 with TRBJ2-5; TRBD2 aligns across 11 bases. With 2 bases clipped from V and 6 bases from J, the junction kept 6 bases outside the gene matches. The germline CDR1 and CDR2 sequences are SGHNT and YYREEE (reference sequence). The CDR3 runs to 15 residues. The CDR3 reads CASSFSGGALQTQYF. The DNA of the CDR3 is TGTGCCAGCAGCTTTAGCGGGGGGGCTTTACAGACCCAGTACTTC.

This clonotype was seen a few times. The rearrangement links TRBV7-8 to TRBJ2-5; 11 nucleotides line up with TRBD2. The CDR3 sequence is 18 residues long. The V and J ends lost 3 bases and 5 bases, in that order; junction bases with no gene match: 14. Germline V lookup: CDR1 SGHVS, CDR2 FQNEAQ. CDR3 nucleotide sequence: TGTGCCAGCAGCTTCCTTAGCGGGGGGGCCTTGGTTGGGGAGACCCAGTACTTC. As protein: CASSFLSGGALVGETQYF.

This clonotype was seen a few times. The V and J genes are TRBV6-6 and TRBJ2-5; D perhaps matches TRBD1 (6 bases). Germline CDR1 and CDR2: MNHNY and SVGAGI (reference sequence). V shed 5 bases and J shed 5 bases, with 15 bases lying between them. The CDR3 is made up of 14 amino acids. The CDR3 spells CASSRDISVETQYF. DNA of the CDR3: TGTGCCAGCAGTCGGGACATTTCCGTGGAGACCCAGTACTTC.

The CDR3 region has the DNA TGTGCTAGTGGTTTGGGGCGACTAGCGAGGCACCAAGAGACCCAGTACTTC. This gives the protein CASGLGRLARHQETQYF. V is TRBV12-5 and J is TRBJ2-5, with 8 bases aligning to TRBD2. V lost 1 base, J lost 0 bases, and 7 bases stayed unmatched. Germline lookup yields CDR1 LGHNT and CDR2 FRNRAP. CDR3 length: 17 residues. The full variable domain, its missing parts supplied by reference TRBV12-5 and TRBJ2-5, is DARVTQTPRHKVTEMGQEVTMRCQPILGHNTVFWYRQTMMQGLELLAYFRNRAPLDDSGMPKDRFSAEMPDATLATLKIQPSEPRDSAVYFCASGLGRLARHQETQYFGPGTRLLVL.

The gene calls are TRBV12-3 or TRBV12-4 and TRBJ1-5, with unresolved D. The CDR3 runs 17 residues. V was clipped by 2 bases and J by 5 bases, with 19 bases between them. The CDR3 here is CASSLPSRSGPHQPQHF. CDR3 sequence (DNA): TGTGCCAGCAGTTTACCATCTCGTAGTGGGCCTCATCAGCCCCAGCATTTT.

This clonotype has only one observation. This chain joins TRBV10-2 and TRBJ1-1; D is ambiguous. The V and J ends lost 0 bases and 4 bases respectively, with 9 bases between them. This CDR3 comprises 14 residues. Germline lookup yields CDR1 WSHSY and CDR2 SAAADI. The DNA of the CDR3 is TGCGCCAGCAGTGAGTCGCGGCGGCTCACTGAAGCTTTCTTT. Residues: CASSESRRLTEAFF.

V is TRBV7-2 and J is TRBJ1-2; 9 positions match TRBD1. Germline values: CDR1 SGHTA, CDR2 FQGNSA. Trimming removed 4 bases from V and 1 base from J; junction bases left unmatched: 16. The CDR3 spans 19 residues. The CDR3 protein is CASSYLQGALTNVNYGYTF. CDR3 DNA sequence: TGTGCCAGCAGCTACCTACAGGGGGCACTTACGAACGTTAACTATGGCTACACCTTC.

This clonotype was observed a few times. The rearrangement joins TRBV7-8 to TRBJ2-7; D tentatively reads TRBD1 or TRBD2 (6 bases each). This CDR3 is built from 17 residues. Germline CDR1 reads SGHVS; CDR2 reads FQNEAQ. V shed 5 bases and J shed 0 bases, with 20 bases lying between them. CDR3 region: CASSQSGVGGSSYEQYF. CDR3 DNA sequence: TGTGCCAGCAGCCAAAGCGGAGTAGGGGGGTCCTCCTACGAGCAGTACTTC.

The chain carries TRBV7-2 and TRBJ2-7, with 9 bases fitting TRBD1. The CDR3 has 15 amino acids. The germline CDR1 and CDR2 sequences are SGHTA and FQGNSA. Losses at the gene ends were 3 bases for V and 4 bases for J; bases not matched to a gene: 7. This CDR3 reads CASSFPGQGQYEQYF. The CDR3 bases are TGTGCCAGCAGCTTCCCGGGACAGGGCCAGTACGAGCAGTACTTC.

This rearrangement joins TRBV27 to TRBJ2-2, with TRBD1 as a possible D gene (6 bases). The CDR3 runs 14 residues. Germline CDR1 reads MNHEY; CDR2 reads SMNVEV (reference sequence). V was shortened by 8 bases and J by 5 bases, with 15 bases between the two germline ends. As DNA, the CDR3 is TGTGCCAGCGCCATCACAACAGGGACCGGGGAGCTGTTTTTT. It translates to CASAITTGTGELFF.

The chain has TRBV7-2 and TRBJ2-3; 9 bases fit TRBD1. CDR3 length equals 15 residues. The germline V gene encodes CDR1 SGHTA and CDR2 FQGNSA. V gave up 1 base and J gave up 5 bases; unmatched junction bases: 4. The CDR3 sequence is CASSLEQGARDTQYF. Written as DNA, the CDR3 is TGTGCCAGCAGCTTAGAACAGGGGGCCAGAGATACGCAGTATTTT.

Note on this clonotype: The germline gene is not matched at one end of the junction; a read error may be the cause. CDR3 protein: CDSSTLEQQETQYF. CDR3 nucleotide sequence: TGTGACAGCAGTACGCTCGAACAGCAAGAGACCCAGTACTTC. The gene calls are TRBV25-1 and TRBJ2-5, with no clear D. Germline CDR1 is MGHDK and CDR2 is SYGVNS. The CDR3 contains 14 residues.

V usage is TRBV11-2 and J usage is TRBJ1-1; D possibly corresponds to TRBD1 (5 bases). The V and J ends lost 6 bases and 1 base respectively, with 15 bases between them. This CDR3 has 15 amino acids. The V gene's germline CDR1 is SGHAT and CDR2 FQNNGV. CDR3 protein: CASRKAWDGNTEAFF. DNA of the CDR3: TGTGCCAGCAGAAAAGCATGGGACGGGAACACTGAAGCTTTCTTT.

This clonotype was seen a handful of times. J is TRBJ1-1 and V is TRBV20-1, with a tentative D call TRBD1 (6 bases). Germline V lookup: CDR1 DFQATT, CDR2 SNEGSKA (reference sequence). V dropped 6 bases and J dropped 7 bases, with 12 bases sitting between them. There are 11 residues in the CDR3. CDR3 region: CSAKGQREAFF. The CDR3 nucleotides read TGCAGTGCAAAAGGACAGCGTGAAGCTTTCTTT.

The table lists this clonotype with a few counts. The chain couples TRBV6-6 to TRBJ2-7, with TRBD2 matching over 7 bases. Germline CDR1 and CDR2: MNHNY and SVGAGI (reference sequence). CDR3 length: 15 residues. V shed 3 bases, J shed 6 bases, and the junction held 11 bases outside the gene matches. The CDR3 loop is CASSYGSGTTTEQYF. The CDR3 bases are TGTGCCAGCAGTTATGGATCCGGGACTACAACCGAGCAGTACTTC.

This clonotype came up a few times. The chain employs TRBV7-8 and TRBJ2-3, with D possibly being TRBD1 (7 bases). The CDR3 extends over 14 amino acids. V was shortened by 8 bases and J by 4 bases, with 16 bases between the two germline ends. Germline V gives CDR1 SGHVS, CDR2 FQNEAQ. CDR3 nucleotides: TGTGCCAGCTGCAGCAGGGGGGATTCAGATACGCAGTATTTT. Translation: CASCSRGDSDTQYF.

A single count supports this clonotype. V is TRBV28 and J is TRBJ2-1, with unresolved D. Germline V lookup: CDR1 MDHEN, CDR2 SYDVKM. There are 14 residues in the CDR3. V gave up 8 bases and J gave up 7 bases, with 18 bases separating them. As DNA, the CDR3 is TGTGCCAGCGAAGGGATTCGACAAGGGAATGAGCAGTTCTTC. Protein product: CASEGIRQGNEQFF.

This clonotype was counted between two and nine times. The chain recombines TRBV7-9 with TRBJ2-1; D uncertain. The CDR3 consists of 14 residues. From germline, CDR1 is SEHNR and CDR2 FQNEAQ (reference sequence). V was clipped by 1 base and J by 5 bases, with 9 bases between them. The CDR3 nucleotides read TGTGCCAGCAGCTTAGAAGGGATGAACAATGAGCAGTTCTTC. Translating it yields CASSLEGMNNEQFF.

This clonotype was counted at least ten times. This sequence joins TRBV2 and TRBJ2-3; D possibly corresponds to TRBD2 (6 bases). Germline V gene data show CDR1 as SNHLY and CDR2 as FYNNEI. Trimming removed 3 bases at V and 3 bases at J, with 16 bases between. This CDR3 region has 16 residues. CDR3 DNA sequence: TGTGCCAGCAGTGATCGTAGGAGGGGTAGTACAGATACGCAGTATTTT. This codes for CASSDRRRGSTDTQYF.

In this sample, this clonotype turned up a few times. The chain employs TRBV11-3 and TRBJ2-1; 7 nucleotides agree with TRBD2. Germline CDR1 and CDR2: SGHNT and YENEEA. This CDR3 spans 13 amino acids. The ends lost 3 bases at V and 9 bases at J; junction bases unmatched: 5. CDR3 nucleotides: TGTGCCAGCAGCTTCGCGGGGGAAGGTGAGCAGTTCTTC. Its translation: CASSFAGEGEQFF.

This clonotype was seen more than once but under ten times. The chain employs TRBV10-3 and TRBJ2-7; weak D call: TRBD1 (5 bases). The length of the CDR3 is 13 residues. V was clipped by 4 bases and J by 6 bases, with 13 bases between them. Germline-derived CDR1 and CDR2 are ENHRY and SYGVKD. CDR3 loop: CAISGTAGSEQYF. CDR3 DNA sequence: TGTGCCATCAGTGGGACCGCAGGGTCCGAGCAGTACTTC.

This clonotype was counted between two and nine times. The chain carries TRBV12-3 or TRBV12-4 and TRBJ1-2; tentative D call: TRBD1 (6 bases). The CDR3 totals 14 residues. The ends were cut back, 3 bases at V and 6 bases at J, with 14 bases in the middle. The CDR3 is CASSFAGAADGYTF. CDR3 in DNA: TGTGCCAGCAGTTTTGCAGGGGCAGCAGATGGCTACACCTTC.